This record looks at one T cell receptor (beta chain) sequence and its context. Participants' reported clinical history set cohort assignment. Symptom resolution, clearance, or two negative PCRs marked the recovered donors of Cohort 3. The V gene's germline CDR1 is SGHDN and CDR2 FVKESK. This CDR3 region has 13 residues. V lost 0 bases and J lost 7, with 6 bases in between. This entry belongs to a study of blood T cell repertoires in COVID-19. As handled by the study authors: Reference gene primer amplification yielded estimated nucleated cell counts. Only in-frame clones appear in the TCRdb table, and some are missing; sequencing was by immunoSEQ multiplex PCR. Clonal size and the V and J genes are those of that table, whereas D and trimming came from the DNA. The data contain 150,000 to 200,000 clones, over 75% of them seen just once; the ten biggest clones take up approximately 6.6%.

The rearrangement joins TRBV14 to TRBJ2-2; D is uncertain. The sequence derives from a woman in her forties or fifties who had recovered from COVID-19. Sequenced input: PBMCs or T cells enriched from blood (not recorded which). CDR3 amino acids: CASSQELIGELFF. The CDR3 nucleotides read TGTGCCAGCAGCCAAGAATTAATCGGGGAGCTGTTTTTT.